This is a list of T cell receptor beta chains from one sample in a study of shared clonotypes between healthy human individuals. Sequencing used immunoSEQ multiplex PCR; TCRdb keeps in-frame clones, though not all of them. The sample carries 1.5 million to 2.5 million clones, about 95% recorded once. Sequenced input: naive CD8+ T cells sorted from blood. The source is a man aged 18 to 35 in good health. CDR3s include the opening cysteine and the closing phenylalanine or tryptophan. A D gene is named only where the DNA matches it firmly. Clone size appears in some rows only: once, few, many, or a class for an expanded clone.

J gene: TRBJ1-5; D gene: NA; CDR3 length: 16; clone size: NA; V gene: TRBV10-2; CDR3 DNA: TGCGCCAGCAGTGAGGGGGCCAGGTCCCCTCAATGGGCCCAGCATTTT; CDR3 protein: CASSEGARSPQWAQHF
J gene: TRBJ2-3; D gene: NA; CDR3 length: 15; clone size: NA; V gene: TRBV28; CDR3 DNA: TGTGCCAGCAGTTTATTGGCGGGGCGCACAGATACGCAGTATTTT; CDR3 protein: CASSLLAGRTDTQYF
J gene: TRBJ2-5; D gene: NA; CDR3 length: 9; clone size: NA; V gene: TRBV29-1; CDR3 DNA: TGCAGCGTTGGGGAGACCCAGTACTTC; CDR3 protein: CSVGETQYF
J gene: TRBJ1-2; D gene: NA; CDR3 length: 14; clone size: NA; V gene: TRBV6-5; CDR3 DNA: TGTGCCAGCAGTTACTATACGGGGGACTATGGCTACACCTTC; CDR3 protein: CASSYYTGDYGYTF
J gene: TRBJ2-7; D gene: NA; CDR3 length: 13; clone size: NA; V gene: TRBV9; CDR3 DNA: TGTGCCAGCAGCGTAGCAGCAGGGGCCGAGCAGTACTTC; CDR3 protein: CASSVAAGAEQYF
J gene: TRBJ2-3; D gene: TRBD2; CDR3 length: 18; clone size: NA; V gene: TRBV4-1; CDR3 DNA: TGCGCCAGCAGCCAAGATCCACCGACTAGCGGGAGGGGAGATACGCAGTATTTT; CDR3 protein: CASSQDPPTSGRGDTQYF
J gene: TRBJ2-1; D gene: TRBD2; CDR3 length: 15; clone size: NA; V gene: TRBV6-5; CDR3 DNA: TGTGCCAGCAGTTTAGCGGGAGGATCTCACAATGAGCAGTTCTTC; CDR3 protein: CASSLAGGSHNEQFF
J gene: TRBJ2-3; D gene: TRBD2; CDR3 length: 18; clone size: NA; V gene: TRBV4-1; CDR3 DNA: TGCGCCAGCAGCCAAGATCGGCCTAGCGGGAGGACCACAGATACGCAGTATTTT; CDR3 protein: CASSQDRPSGRTTDTQYF
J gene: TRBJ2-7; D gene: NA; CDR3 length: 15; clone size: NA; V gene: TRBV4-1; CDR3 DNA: TGCGCCAGCAGCCAGGACCCCGGGGGCTCCTACGAGCAGTACTTC; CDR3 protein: CASSQDPGGSYEQYF
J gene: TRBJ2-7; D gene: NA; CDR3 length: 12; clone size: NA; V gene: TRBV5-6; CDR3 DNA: TGTGCCAGCAGCTTGCAGGGGATCCCGCAGTACTTC; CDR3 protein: CASSLQGIPQYF
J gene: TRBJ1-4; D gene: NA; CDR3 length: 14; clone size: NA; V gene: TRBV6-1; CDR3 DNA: TGTGCCAGCAGTGAGGCGGCAGGGGTTGAAAAACTGTTTTTT; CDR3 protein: CASSEAAGVEKLFF
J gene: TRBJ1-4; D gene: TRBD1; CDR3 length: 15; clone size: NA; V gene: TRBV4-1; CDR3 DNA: TGCGCCAGCAGCCAAGCGGACAGGGAGGATGAAAAACTGTTTTTT; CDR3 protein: CASSQADREDEKLFF
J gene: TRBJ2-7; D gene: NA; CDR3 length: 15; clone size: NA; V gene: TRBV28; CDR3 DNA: TGTGCCAGCAGTCCTCCGGGGTCCGCCTCCTACGAGCAGTACTTC; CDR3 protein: CASSPPGSASYEQYF
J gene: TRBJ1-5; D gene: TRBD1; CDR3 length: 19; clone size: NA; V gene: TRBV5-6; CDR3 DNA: TGTGCCAGCAGCTTTCGGGACAGGGCCCCTCGGCGCATTGATCAGCCCCAGCATTTT; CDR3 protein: CASSFRDRAPRRIDQPQHF
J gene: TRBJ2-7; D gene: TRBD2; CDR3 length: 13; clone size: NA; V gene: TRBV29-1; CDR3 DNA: TGCAGCGTTGTGGGGGGGGTTTCCCACGAGCAGTACTTC; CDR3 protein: CSVVGGVSHEQYF
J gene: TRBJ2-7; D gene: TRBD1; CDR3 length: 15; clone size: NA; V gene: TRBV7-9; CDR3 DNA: TGTGCCAGCAGCGGACAGGGATCTTACTCCTACGAGCAGTACTTC; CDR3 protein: CASSGQGSYSYEQYF
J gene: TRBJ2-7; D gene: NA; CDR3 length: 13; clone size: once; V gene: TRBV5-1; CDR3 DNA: TGCGCCAGCAGCATCGGGATTGGCTACGAGCAGTACTTC; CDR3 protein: CASSIGIGYEQYF
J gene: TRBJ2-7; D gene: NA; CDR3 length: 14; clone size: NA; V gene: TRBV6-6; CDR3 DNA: TGTGCCAGCAGCCCGGGACAACCCCTTTACGAGCAGTACTTC; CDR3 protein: CASSPGQPLYEQYF
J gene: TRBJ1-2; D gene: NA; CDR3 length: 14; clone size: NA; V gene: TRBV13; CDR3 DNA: TGTGCCAGCAGCTTACGCGGGGGCGGAGATGGCTACACCTTC; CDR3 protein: CASSLRGGGDGYTF
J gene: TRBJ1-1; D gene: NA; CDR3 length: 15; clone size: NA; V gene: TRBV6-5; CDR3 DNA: TGTGCCAGCAGTTACTCGGAGGAAGGTGGAACTGAAGCCTTCTTT; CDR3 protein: CASSYSEEGGTEAFF
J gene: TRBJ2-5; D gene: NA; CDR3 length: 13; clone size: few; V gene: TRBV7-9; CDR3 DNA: TGTGCCAGCAGCTTCGGGGAGTCGGAGACCCAGTACTTC; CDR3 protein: CASSFGESETQYF
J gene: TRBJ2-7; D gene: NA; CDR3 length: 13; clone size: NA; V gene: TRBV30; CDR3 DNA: TGTGCCTGGAGTTGGGACCACTCCTACGAGCAGTACTTC; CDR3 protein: CAWSWDHSYEQYF
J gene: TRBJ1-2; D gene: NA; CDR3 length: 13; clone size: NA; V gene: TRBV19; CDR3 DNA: TGTGCCAGTAGTATCGCGGGGGCGGAGGGCTACACCTTC; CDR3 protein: CASSIAGAEGYTF
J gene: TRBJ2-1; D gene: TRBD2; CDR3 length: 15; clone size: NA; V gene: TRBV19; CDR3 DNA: TGTGCCAGTAAGGGGCTAGCGGGAGGTTACAATGAGCAGTTCTTC; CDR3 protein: CASKGLAGGYNEQFF